The T cell receptor (beta chain) under discussion was sequenced for a study of T cells in Graves' hyperthyroidism and ophthalmopathy. The CDR3 has 15 amino acids. From germline, CDR1 is LGHNT and CDR2 FRNRAP. Trimming took 0 bases from V and 4 from J, leaving 12 bases between them. This clonotype was detected a few times. The source material, RNA transcripts, was used to amplify TCR beta CDR3 regions. With the HTBI primer set, the TCR CDR3 went through a first round of RT-PCR. In TCRdb, the multiplex PCR reads were re-called with MiXCR into one record per CDR3 protein. The table lists about 560,000 distinct CDR3 sequences, 46% of them singletons.

This clonotype originated in a woman under 30 with Graves' hyperthyroidism. The chain has TRBV12-5 and TRBJ1-2; D is unresolved. Sequencing used peripheral blood or thyroid tissue (not recorded which). CDR3 sequence (DNA): TGTGCTAGTGGTTTGGTGAGGGCCGCCCCCTATGGCTACACCTTC. This codes for CASGLVRAAPYGYTF.